The sequence of this T cell receptor beta chain was determined in a study of Ad26.COV2.S vaccination and SARS-CoV-2 variants. Study results and caveats: Assessments of TCR breadth and depth may have underestimated the total T cell responses. Researchers reported similar non-spike TCR breadth in vaccine and placebo recipients.

Treatment denoted: roughly 18 received Ad26.COV2.S at low or high dose, single or two shots; roughly 5 received placebo; per-sample allocation not given. Sampling occurred on day 63 after the first vaccine or placebo injection. Germline V gene sequence: CDR1 MNHNY, CDR2 SVGAGI (reference sequence). The CDR3 is 14 amino acids. V trimming: 6 bases; J trimming: 1 base; junction bases outside the gene matches: 4. Clones were sequenced by immunoSEQ multiplex PCR, and TCRdb holds only the in-frame ones, with some missing. This table holds approximately 360,000 clones, around four fifths found once. This clone appeared once. Its antigen remains unknown.

The sequencing used peripheral blood, collected in a trial of Ad26.COV2.S vaccine versus placebo. This clonotype was sampled from a person aged 18-60 years who received the Ad26.COV2.S COVID-19 vaccine or a placebo. This chain joins TRBV6-6 and TRBJ2-3, with 7 nucleotides matching TRBD2. This chain's CDR3 is CASRPGGGTDTQYF. The CDR3, as DNA: TGTGCCAGCAGACCGGGGGGAGGCACAGATACGCAGTATTTT.